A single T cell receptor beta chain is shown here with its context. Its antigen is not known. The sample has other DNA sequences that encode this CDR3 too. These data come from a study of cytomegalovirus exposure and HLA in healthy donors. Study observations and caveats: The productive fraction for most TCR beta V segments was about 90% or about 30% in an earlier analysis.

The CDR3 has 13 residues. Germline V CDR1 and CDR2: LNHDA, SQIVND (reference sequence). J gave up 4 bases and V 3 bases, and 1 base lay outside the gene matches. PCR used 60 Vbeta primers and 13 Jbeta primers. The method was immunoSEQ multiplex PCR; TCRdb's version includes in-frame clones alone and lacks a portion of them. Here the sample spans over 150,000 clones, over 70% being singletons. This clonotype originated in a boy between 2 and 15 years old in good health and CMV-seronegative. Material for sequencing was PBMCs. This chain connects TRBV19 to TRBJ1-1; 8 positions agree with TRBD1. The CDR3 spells CASSIDRGTEAFF. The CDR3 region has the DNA TGTGCCAGTAGTATCGACAGGGGCACTGAAGCTTTCTTT.